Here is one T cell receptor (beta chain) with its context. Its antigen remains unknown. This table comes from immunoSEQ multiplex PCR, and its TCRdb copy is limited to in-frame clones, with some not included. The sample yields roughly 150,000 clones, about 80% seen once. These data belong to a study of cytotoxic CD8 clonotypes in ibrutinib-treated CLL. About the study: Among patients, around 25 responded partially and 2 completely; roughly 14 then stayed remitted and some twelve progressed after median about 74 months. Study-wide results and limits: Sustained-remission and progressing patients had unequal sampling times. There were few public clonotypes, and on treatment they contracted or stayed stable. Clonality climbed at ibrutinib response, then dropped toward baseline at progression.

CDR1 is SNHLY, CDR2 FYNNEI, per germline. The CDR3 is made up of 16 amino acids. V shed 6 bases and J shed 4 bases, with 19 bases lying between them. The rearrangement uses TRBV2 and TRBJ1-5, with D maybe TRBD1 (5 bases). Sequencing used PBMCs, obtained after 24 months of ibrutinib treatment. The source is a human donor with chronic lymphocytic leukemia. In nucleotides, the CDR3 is TGTGCCAGCAGGGTGGAAGGGGCAGCACTTAATCAGCCCCAGCATTTT. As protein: CASRVEGAALNQPQHF.